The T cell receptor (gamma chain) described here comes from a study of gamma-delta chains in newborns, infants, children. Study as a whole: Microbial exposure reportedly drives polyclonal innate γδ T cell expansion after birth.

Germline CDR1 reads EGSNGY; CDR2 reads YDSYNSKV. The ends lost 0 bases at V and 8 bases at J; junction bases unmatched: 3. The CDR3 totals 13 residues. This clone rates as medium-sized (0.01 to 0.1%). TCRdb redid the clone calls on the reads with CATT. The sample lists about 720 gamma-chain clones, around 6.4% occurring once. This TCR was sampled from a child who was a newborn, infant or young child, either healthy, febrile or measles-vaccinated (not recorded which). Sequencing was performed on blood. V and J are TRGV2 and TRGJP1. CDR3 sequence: CATWDGRGWFKIF. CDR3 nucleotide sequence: TGTGCCACCTGGGACGGGCGGGGTTGGTTCAAGATATTT.